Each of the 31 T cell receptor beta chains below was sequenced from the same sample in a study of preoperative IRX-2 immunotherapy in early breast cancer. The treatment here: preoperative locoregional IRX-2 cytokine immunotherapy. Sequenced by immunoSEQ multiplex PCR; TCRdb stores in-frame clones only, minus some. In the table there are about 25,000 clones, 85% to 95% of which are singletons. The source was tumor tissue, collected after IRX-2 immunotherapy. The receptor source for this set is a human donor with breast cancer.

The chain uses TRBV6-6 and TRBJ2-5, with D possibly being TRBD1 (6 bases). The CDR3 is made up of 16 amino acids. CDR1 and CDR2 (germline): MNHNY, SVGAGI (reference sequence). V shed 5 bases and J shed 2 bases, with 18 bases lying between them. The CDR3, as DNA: TGTGCCAGCAGTGCTTCCGGGACAAGTATTCAAGAGACCCAGTACTTC. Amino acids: CASSASGTSIQETQYF.

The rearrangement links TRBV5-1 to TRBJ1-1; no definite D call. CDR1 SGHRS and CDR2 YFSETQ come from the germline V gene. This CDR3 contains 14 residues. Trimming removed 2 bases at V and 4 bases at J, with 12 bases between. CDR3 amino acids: CASSFLREPTEAFF. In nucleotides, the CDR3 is TGCGCCAGCAGCTTTCTCCGGGAACCCACTGAAGCTTTCTTT.

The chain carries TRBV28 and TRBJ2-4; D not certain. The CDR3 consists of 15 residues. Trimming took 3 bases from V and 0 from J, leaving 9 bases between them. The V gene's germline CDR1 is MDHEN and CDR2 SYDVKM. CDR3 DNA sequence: TGTGCCAGCAGTTTGATGATACTAGCCAAAAACATTCAGTACTTC. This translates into CASSLMILAKNIQYF.

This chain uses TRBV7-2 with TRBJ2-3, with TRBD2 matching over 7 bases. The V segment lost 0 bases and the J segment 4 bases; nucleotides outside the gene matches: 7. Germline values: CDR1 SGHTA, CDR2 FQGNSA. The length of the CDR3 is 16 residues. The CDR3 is CASSLASGVSADTQYF. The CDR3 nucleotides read TGTGCCAGCAGCTTAGCAAGCGGGGTGAGCGCAGATACGCAGTATTTT.

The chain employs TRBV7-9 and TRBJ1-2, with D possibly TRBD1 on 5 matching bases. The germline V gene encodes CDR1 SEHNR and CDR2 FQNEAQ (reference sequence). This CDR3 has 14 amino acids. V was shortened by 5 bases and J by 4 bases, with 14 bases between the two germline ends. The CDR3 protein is CASSLLGTVYGYTF. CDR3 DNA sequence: TGTGCCAGCAGCCTACTGGGGACGGTCTATGGCTACACCTTC.

The CDR3 is CASTTTGGQPQHF. CDR3 in DNA: TGTGCCAGCACCACAACAGGAGGTCAGCCCCAGCATTTT. V and J are TRBV6-6 and TRBJ1-5, with D possibly TRBD1 on 5 matching bases. The CDR3 covers 13 residues. Germline lookup yields CDR1 MNHNY and CDR2 SVGAGI (reference sequence). The V and J ends lost 7 bases and 6 bases respectively, with 13 bases between them.

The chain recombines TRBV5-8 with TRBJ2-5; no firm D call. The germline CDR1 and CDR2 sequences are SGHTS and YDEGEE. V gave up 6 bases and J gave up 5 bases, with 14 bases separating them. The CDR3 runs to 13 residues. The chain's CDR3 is CASTLSRRETQYF. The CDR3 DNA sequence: TGTGCCAGCACCCTAAGTAGACGGGAGACCCAGTACTTC.

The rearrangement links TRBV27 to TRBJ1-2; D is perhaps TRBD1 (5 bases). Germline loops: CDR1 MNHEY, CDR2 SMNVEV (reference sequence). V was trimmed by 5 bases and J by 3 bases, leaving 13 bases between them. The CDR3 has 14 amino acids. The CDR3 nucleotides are TGTGCCAGCAGTCTGCTGGGCAGGGACTATGGCTACACCTTC. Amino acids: CASSLLGRDYGYTF.

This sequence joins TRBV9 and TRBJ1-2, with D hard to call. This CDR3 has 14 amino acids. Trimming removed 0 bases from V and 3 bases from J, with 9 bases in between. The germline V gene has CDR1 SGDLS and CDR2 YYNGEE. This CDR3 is CASSVAKSHYGYTF. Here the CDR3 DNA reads TGTGCCAGCAGCGTAGCCAAGAGCCACTATGGCTACACCTTC.

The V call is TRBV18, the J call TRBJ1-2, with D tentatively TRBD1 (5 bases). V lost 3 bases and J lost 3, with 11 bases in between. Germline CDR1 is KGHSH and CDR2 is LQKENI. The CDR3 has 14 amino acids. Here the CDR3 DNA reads TGTGCCAGCTCACCCCCAGGGTTCGACTATGGCTACACCTTC. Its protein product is CASSPPGFDYGYTF.

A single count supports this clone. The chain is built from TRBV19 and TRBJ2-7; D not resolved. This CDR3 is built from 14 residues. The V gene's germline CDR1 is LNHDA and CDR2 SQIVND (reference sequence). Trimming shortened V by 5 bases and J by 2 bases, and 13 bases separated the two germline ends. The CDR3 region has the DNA TGTGCCAGTAGTGCTTCTCGGAACACCTACGAGCAGTACTTC. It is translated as CASSASRNTYEQYF. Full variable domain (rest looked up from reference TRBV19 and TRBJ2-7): DGGITQSPKYLFRKEGQNVTLSCEQNLNHDAMYWYRQDPGQGLRLIYYSQIVNDFQKGDIAEGYSVSREKKESFPLTVTSAQKNPTAFYLCASSASRNTYEQYFGPGTRLTVT.

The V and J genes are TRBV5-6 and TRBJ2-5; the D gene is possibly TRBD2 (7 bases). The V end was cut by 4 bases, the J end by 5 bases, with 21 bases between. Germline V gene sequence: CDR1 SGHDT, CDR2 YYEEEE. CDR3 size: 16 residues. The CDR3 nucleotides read TGTGCCAGCAGCCAGGAGGGTCGGGGGGCCTGGGAGACCCAGTACTTC. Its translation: CASSQEGRGAWETQYF.

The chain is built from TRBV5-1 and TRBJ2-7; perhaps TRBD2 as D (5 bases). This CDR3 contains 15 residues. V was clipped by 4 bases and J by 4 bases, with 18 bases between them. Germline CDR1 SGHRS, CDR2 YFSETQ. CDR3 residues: CASSIGKVDPYEQYF. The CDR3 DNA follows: TGCGCCAGCAGCATCGGGAAGGTAGATCCTTACGAGCAGTACTTC.

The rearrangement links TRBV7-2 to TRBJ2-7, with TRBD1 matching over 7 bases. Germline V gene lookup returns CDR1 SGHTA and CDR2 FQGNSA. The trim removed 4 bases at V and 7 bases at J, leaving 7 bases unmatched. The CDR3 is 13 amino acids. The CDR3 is CASSSTGNGEQYF. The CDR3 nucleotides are TGTGCCAGCAGCTCGACAGGGAATGGAGAGCAGTACTTC. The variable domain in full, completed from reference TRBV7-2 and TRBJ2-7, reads GAGVSQSPSNKVTEKGKDVELRCDPISGHTALYWYRQSLGQGLEFLIYFQGNSAPDKSGLPSDRFSAERTGGSVSTLTIQRTQQEDSAVYLCASSSTGNGEQYFGPGTRLTVT.

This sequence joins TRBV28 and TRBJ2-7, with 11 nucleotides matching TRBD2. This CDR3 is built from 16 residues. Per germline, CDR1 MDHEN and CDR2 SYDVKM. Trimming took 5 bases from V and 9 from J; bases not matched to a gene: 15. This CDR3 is CASSLPGGSGRAGQYF. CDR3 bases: TGTGCCAGCAGTCTACCCGGTGGTAGCGGGAGGGCCGGGCAGTACTTC.

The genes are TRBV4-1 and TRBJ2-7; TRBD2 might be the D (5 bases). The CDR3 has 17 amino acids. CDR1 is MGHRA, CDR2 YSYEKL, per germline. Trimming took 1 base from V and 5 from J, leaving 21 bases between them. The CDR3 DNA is TGCGCCAGCAGCCAAGTCCCCACCACTAGTGAATTAAACGAGCAGTACTTC. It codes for CASSQVPTTSELNEQYF.

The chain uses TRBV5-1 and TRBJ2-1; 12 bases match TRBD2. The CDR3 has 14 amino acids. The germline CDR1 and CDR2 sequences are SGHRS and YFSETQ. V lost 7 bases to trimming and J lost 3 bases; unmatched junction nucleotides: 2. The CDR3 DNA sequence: TGCGCCAGCGCGACTAGCGGGAGCTACAATGAGCAGTTCTTC. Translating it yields CASATSGSYNEQFF.

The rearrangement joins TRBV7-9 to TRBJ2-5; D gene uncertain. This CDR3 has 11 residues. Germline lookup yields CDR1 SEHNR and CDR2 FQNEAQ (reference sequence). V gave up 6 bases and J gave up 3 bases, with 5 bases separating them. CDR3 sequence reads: CASSREETQYF. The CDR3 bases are TGTGCCAGCAGTAGGGAAGAGACCCAGTACTTC.

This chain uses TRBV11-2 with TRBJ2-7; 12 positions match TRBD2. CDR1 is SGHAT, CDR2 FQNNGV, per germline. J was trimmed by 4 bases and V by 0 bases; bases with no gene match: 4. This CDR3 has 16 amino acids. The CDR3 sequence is CASSLDRTSGVYEQYF. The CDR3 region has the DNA TGTGCCAGCAGCTTAGATAGGACTAGCGGGGTTTACGAGCAGTACTTC.

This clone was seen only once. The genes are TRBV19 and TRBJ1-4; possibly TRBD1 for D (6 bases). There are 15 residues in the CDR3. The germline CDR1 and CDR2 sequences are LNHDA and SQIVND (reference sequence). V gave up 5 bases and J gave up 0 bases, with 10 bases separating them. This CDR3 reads CASSPRGATNEKLFF. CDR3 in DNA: TGTGCCAGTAGTCCCAGGGGTGCAACTAATGAAAAACTGTTTTTT.

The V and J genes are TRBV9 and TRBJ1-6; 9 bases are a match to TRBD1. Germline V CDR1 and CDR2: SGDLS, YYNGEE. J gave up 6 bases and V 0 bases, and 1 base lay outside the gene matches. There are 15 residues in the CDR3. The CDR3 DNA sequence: TGTGCCAGCAGCGTAGAGGACAGGGGTAATTCACCCCTCCACTTT. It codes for CASSVEDRGNSPLHF.

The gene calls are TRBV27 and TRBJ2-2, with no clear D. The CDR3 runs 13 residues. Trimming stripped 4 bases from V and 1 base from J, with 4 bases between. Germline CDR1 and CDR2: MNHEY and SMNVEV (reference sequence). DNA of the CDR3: TGTGCCAGCAGTTCCATGAACACCGGGGAGCTGTTTTTT. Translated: CASSSMNTGELFF.

CDR3: CASTLPAGGLYEQYF. The CDR3, as DNA: TGTGCCAGCACCCTCCCAGCGGGGGGCCTCTACGAGCAGTACTTC. The V call is TRBV28, the J call TRBJ2-5, with 9 nucleotides matching TRBD2. Near its end, the DNA agrees better with TRBJ2-7, so the J call may be wrong. Germline V lookup: CDR1 MDHEN, CDR2 SYDVKM. The CDR3 runs 15 residues.

CDR3 amino acids: CASSVRSMNTEAFF. CDR3 sequence (DNA): TGTGCCAGCAGCGTAAGGAGTATGAACACTGAAGCTTTCTTT. The chain links TRBV9 to TRBJ1-1; D unclear. V was trimmed by 1 base and J by 0 bases, leaving 7 bases between them. Germline assignment: CDR1 SGDLS and CDR2 YYNGEE. This CDR3 has 14 amino acids.

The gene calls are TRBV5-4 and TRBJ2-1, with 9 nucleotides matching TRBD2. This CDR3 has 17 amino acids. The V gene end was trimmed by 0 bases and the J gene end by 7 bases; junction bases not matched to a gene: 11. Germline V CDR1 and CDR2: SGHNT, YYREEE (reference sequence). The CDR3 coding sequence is TGTGCCAGCAGCTTGGCAGTACTAGCGGGTTCGGGGAATGAGCAGTTCTTC. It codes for CASSLAVLAGSGNEQFF. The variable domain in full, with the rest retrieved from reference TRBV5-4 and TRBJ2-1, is ETGVTQSPTHLIKTRGQQVTLRCSSQSGHNTVSWYQQALGQGPQFIFQYYREEENGRGNFPPRFSGLQFPNYSSELNVNALELDDSALYLCASSLAVLAGSGNEQFFGPGTRLTVL.

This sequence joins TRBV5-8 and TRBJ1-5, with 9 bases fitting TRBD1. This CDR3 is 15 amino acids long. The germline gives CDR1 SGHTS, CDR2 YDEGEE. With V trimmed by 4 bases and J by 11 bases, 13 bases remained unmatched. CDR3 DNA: TGTGCCAGCAGCAAGCTCCGGGACAGGGTACCGGCCCAGCATTTT. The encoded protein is CASSKLRDRVPAQHF.

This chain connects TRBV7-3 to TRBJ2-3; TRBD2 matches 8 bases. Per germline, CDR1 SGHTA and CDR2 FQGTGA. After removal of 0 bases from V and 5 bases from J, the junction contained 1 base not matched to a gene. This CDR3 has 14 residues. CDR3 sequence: CASSLTGGGDTQYF. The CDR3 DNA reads TGTGCCAGCAGCTTAACCGGGGGGGGAGATACGCAGTATTTT.

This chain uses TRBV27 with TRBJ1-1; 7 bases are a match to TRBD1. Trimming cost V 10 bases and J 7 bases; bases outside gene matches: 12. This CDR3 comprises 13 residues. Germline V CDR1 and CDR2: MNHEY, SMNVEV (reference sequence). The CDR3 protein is CATTLGGGSEAFF. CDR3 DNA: TGTGCCACGACTCTGGGAGGGGGCAGTGAAGCTTTCTTT.

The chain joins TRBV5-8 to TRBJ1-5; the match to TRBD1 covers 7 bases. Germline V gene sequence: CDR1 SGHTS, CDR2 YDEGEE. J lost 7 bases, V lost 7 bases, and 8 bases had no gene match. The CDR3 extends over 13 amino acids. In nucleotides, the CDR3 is TGTGCCAGCGGCAACAGGGGTAGGCAGCCCCAGCATTTT. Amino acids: CASGNRGRQPQHF.

CDR3 sequence (DNA): TGTGCCAGCAGTTCCGACGGATATACTGAAGCTTTCTTT. Translation gives CASSSDGYTEAFF. The rearrangement joins TRBV9 to TRBJ1-1, with D unresolved. The CDR3 runs 13 residues. Trimming removed 5 bases at V and 5 bases at J, with 13 bases between. Germline CDR1 is SGDLS and CDR2 is YYNGEE.

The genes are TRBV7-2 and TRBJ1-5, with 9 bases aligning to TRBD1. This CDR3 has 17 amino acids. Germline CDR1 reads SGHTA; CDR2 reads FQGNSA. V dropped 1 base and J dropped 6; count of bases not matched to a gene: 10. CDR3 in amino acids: CASSLGHRDRDFQPQHF. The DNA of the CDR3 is TGTGCCAGCAGCTTAGGACATCGGGACAGGGATTTTCAGCCCCAGCATTTT. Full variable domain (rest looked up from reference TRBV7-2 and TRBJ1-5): GAGVSQSPSNKVTEKGKDVELRCDPISGHTALYWYRQSLGQGLEFLIYFQGNSAPDKSGLPSDRFSAERTGGSVSTLTIQRTQQEDSAVYLCASSLGHRDRDFQPQHFGDGTRLSIL.